This entry is about one TCR beta chain. Antigen: not known. This sample was taken from a study of shared clonotypes between healthy human individuals. The CDR3 sequence is 16 residues long. Losses at the gene ends were 1 base for V and 7 bases for J; bases not matched to a gene: 8. Germline-derived CDR1 and CDR2 are MGHRA and YSYEKL. None of the donors, who were healthy HIV-negative adults, had recently had acute infections or vaccinations. The material for each subset, its genomic DNA, was split evenly across several immunoSEQ plates. The protocol was immunoSEQ multiplex PCR, while the TCRdb copy is restricted to in-frame clones and leaves out a portion. The sample has hundreds of thousands of clones, 74% seen once; the top ten hold around 10%. General observations from the study: When naive CD4 clonotypes were compared across several donors, about 4.9% were shared.

The J gene is TRBJ2-1, the V gene TRBV4-1; 9 nucleotides agree with TRBD2. The receptor's source is a young man in good health. Sequenced material: memory CD4+ T cells sorted from blood. Subset described: CD45RA-negative fraction. CDR3 protein: CASSQVPGLALNEQFF. Written as DNA, the CDR3 is TGCGCCAGCAGCCAAGTGCCCGGACTAGCGTTGAATGAGCAGTTCTTC.